This T cell receptor (beta chain) was documented in a study of T cells in narcolepsy. This table comes from immunoSEQ multiplex PCR, and its TCRdb copy is limited to in-frame clones, with some not included. This table holds some 30,000 clones, about 76% found once. Study-wide results and limits: No autoreactive T cell clone sequences appeared in some memory CD4+ repertoires.

In regard to this clone: Its antigen is not identified.

Trimming stripped 7 bases from V and 1 base from J, with 14 bases between. Germline V CDR1 and CDR2: SEHNR, FQNEAQ (reference sequence). This CDR3 comprises 14 residues. The chain joins TRBV7-9 to TRBJ2-7; D remains ambiguous. Material for sequencing was CD45RA- memory CD4+ T cells from PBMCs. The receptor was isolated from a human donor with narcolepsy. CDR3 protein: CASTTKDGSYEQYF. Here the CDR3 DNA reads TGTGCCAGCACCACCAAAGACGGATCCTACGAGCAGTACTTC.